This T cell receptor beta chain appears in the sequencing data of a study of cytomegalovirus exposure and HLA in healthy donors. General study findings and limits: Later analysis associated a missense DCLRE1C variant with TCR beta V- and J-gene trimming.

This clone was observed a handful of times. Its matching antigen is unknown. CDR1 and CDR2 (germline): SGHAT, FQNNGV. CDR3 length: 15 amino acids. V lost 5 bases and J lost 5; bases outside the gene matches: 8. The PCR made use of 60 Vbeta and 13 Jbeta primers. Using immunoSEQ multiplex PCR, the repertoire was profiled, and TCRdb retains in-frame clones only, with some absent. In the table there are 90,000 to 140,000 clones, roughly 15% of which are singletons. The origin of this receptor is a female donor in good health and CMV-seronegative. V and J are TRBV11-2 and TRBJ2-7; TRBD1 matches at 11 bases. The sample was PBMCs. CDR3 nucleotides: TGTGCCAGCAGCCACGCGGGACAGGGGGATCACGAGCAGTACTTC. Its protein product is CASSHAGQGDHEQYF.